Included here is one T cell receptor beta chain sequence, with context. This sample was included in a study of PD-L1 blockade in urothelial cancer. Some clones are missing from TCRdb's copy, which holds only in-frame ones; the method was immunoSEQ multiplex PCR. The table records 13,000 to 15,000 clones, 85% to 90% of them present only once. CDR1 and CDR2 (germline): SGHNT, YYREEE (reference sequence). The V gene lost 1 base and the J gene lost 1 base, with 7 bases spanning the gap. The CDR3 runs 14 residues. The origin of this receptor is a man between 70 and 80 years old with urothelial cancer. The chain couples TRBV5-4 to TRBJ2-3, with a possible D match to TRBD1 (6 bases). Sample: PBMCs, taken around atezolizumab (anti-PD-L1) treatment. This chain's CDR3 is CASSLQGRTDTQYF. The CDR3 DNA reads as TGTGCCAGCAGCTTGCAGGGGCGCACAGATACGCAGTATTTT.